This TCR beta chain was recorded in a study of T cell repertoires in cytomegalovirus infection. At the level of the study: CMV infection plus the matching HLA type was flagged by public TCR beta signatures.

CDR1 and CDR2 from the germline V gene are MDHEN and SYDVKM. The V and J ends lost 3 bases and 3 bases respectively, with 9 bases between them. The length of the CDR3 is 13 residues. General study findings and limits: Cumulative frequency (of public TCR beta family members) identified carriers of CMV plus the relevant HLA. The response measured ex vivo was dominated by TCR beta clonotypes (HLA-C-restricted and CMV-specific).

This clonotype came up a few times. No antigen is known for it. TCRdb redid the calling of the reads with MiXCR, one entry per CDR3 protein. The table lists 360,000 or so distinct CDR3 sequences, about 32% of them singletons. V is TRBV28 and J is TRBJ2-7; D gene ambiguous. This clonotype originated in a human donor in good health (CMV status not recorded). Some clones in this sample may be carry-over from other donors' samples. Sample: cultured PBMCs, taken from culture after CMV antigen stimulation. CDR3 sequence (DNA): TGTGCCAGCAGTTTTGACGGATTCTACGAGCAGTACTTC. Its translation is CASSFDGFYEQYF.